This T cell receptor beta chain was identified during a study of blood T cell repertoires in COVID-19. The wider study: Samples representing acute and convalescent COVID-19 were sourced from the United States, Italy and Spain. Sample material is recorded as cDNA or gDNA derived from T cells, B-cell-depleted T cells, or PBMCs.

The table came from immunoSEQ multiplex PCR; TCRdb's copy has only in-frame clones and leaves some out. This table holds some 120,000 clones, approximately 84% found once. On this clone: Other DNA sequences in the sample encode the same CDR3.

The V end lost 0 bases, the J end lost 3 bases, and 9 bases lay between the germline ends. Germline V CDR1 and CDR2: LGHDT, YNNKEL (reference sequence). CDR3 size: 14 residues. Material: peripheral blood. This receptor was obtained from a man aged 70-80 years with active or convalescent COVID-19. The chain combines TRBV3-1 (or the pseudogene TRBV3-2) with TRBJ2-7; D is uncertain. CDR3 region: CASSQDSRSYEQYF. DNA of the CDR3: TGTGCCAGCAGCCAAGATTCTAGGAGCTACGAGCAGTACTTC.